Following are 8 T cell receptor beta chains from one sample sequenced in a study of blood T cells in healthy people across ages. A sample-barcoded 5' primer and a J-beta primer mix were used in a second PCR of roughly 6 to 11 cycles. TCRdb reprocessed the 5' RACE reads with MiXCR, giving one entry per CDR3 protein. The profile covers about 560,000 distinct CDR3 sequences, with roughly a quarter appearing a single time and 3.6% taken by the ten largest. Separately, the same data were catalogued under a study of T cells of mothers and their children.

Sample: blood. These receptor sequences come from a boy between 2 and 10 years old in good health.

The rearrangement joins TRBV29-1 to TRBJ2-1, with 11 bases lining up with TRBD2. V was clipped by 8 bases and J by 5 bases; unmatched bases: 23. Looked up from germline, CDR1 is SQVTM and CDR2 is ANQGSEA. The length of the CDR3 is 19 residues. CDR3 in DNA: TGCAGCACCCTGGGGCTAGCGGGAGGCTCACCGGTCCCGGACAATGAGCAGTTCTTC. It codes for CSTLGLAGGSPVPDNEQFF.

The chain uses TRBV7-9 and TRBJ1-3, with 8 positions matching TRBD1. J lost 4 bases, V lost 6 bases, and 8 bases had no gene match. CDR3 length equals 15 residues. CDR1 and CDR2 (germline): SEHNR, FQNEAQ (reference sequence). For the CDR3, the DNA is TGTGCCAGCAGACCCGACGGACAGGGCGGAAACACCATATATTTT. Protein sequence: CASRPDGQGGNTIYF.

The chain combines TRBV10-3 with TRBJ1-6; 7 bases align to TRBD1. V shed 3 bases and J 7 bases; nucleotides not matched to a gene: 6. Per the germline V gene, CDR1 is ENHRY and CDR2 is SYGVKD. The CDR3 is 15 residues long. In DNA, the CDR3 is TGTGCCATCAGTGATCCGGGACAGCTAAATTCACCCCTCCACTTT. Translated: CAISDPGQLNSPLHF.

The chain uses TRBV12-3 or TRBV12-4 and TRBJ2-2; D remains unclear. Trimming shortened V by 4 bases and J by 2 bases, and 8 bases separated the two germline ends. The CDR3 has 14 amino acids. CDR3 sequence: CASSSWVNTGELFF. DNA for the CDR3: TGTGCCAGCAGTTCCTGGGTAAACACCGGGGAGCTGTTTTTT.

J is TRBJ2-7 and V is TRBV28, with D uncertain. V shed 2 bases and J shed 1 base, with 9 bases lying between them. Germline CDR1 MDHEN, CDR2 SYDVKM. The CDR3 totals 14 residues. For the CDR3, the DNA is TGTGCCAGCAGTTTAGTTGCCCCGTCCTACGAGCAGTACTTC. It is translated as CASSLVAPSYEQYF. The full variable domain, with the rest looked up from reference TRBV28 and TRBJ2-7, is DVKVTQSSRYLVKRTGEKVFLECVQDMDHENMFWYRQDPGLGLRLIYFSYDVKMKEKGDIPEGYSVSREKKERFSLILESASTNQTSMYLCASSLVAPSYEQYFGPGTRLTVT.

This clonotype was recorded at least ten times. One junction end does not reproduce the germline sequence, and a read error may be involved. The chain links TRBV5-1 to TRBJ1-2; a weak D match, TRBD1 (5 bases). This CDR3 has 13 amino acids. The germline CDR1 and CDR2 sequences are SGHRS and YFSETQ. CDR3 DNA: TGTGCCAGCAGCTTAGCAGGGAACTATGGCTACACCTTC. Protein sequence: CASSLAGNYGYTF. Drawing the rest from reference TRBV5-1 and TRBJ1-2, the complete variable domain is KAGVTQTPRYLIKTRGQQVTLSCSPISGHRSVSWYQQTPGQGLQFLFEYFSETQRNKGNFPGRFSGRQFSNSRSEMNVSTLELGDSALYLCASSLAGNYGYTFGSGTRLTVV.

J is TRBJ2-5 and V is TRBV25-1; D is unclear. The CDR3 totals 15 residues. Germline CDR1 is MGHDK and CDR2 is SYGVNS. Trimming took off 3 bases at V and 2 bases at J, with 13 bases between the two ends. The CDR3: CASSEGWRLQETQYF. The CDR3 DNA follows: TGTGCCAGCAGTGAGGGGTGGCGTCTTCAAGAGACCCAGTACTTC.

The V gene is TRBV19, the J gene TRBJ2-2; D ambiguous. Trimming stripped 5 bases from V and 9 bases from J, with 13 bases between. The length of the CDR3 is 13 residues. The V gene's germline CDR1 is LNHDA and CDR2 SQIVND (reference sequence). Here the CDR3 reads CASSPASGRELFF. CDR3 DNA: TGTGCCAGTAGTCCGGCTAGTGGGAGGGAGCTGTTTTTT. Filled out from reference TRBV19 and TRBJ2-2, the complete variable domain reads DGGITQSPKYLFRKEGQNVTLSCEQNLNHDAMYWYRQDPGQGLRLIYYSQIVNDFQKGDIAEGYSVSREKKESFPLTVTSAQKNPTAFYLCASSPASGRELFFGEGSRLTVL.